The 19 T cell receptor beta chains listed next were all sequenced from one sample in a study of cytomegalovirus exposure and HLA in healthy donors. Primers for the PCR totalled 60 Vbeta and 13 Jbeta. The data were produced by immunoSEQ multiplex PCR, yet TCRdb's version contains in-frame clones alone and is incomplete. This table holds about 170,000 clones, roughly four fifths found once. Material: PBMCs. The receptors shown here come from a woman aged 25 to 45 in good health and CMV-seropositive.

The chain uses TRBV27 and TRBJ2-7; tentative D call: TRBD2 (5 bases). The CDR3 has 16 residues. The V gene's germline CDR1 is MNHEY and CDR2 SMNVEV (reference sequence). V was clipped by 3 bases and J by 7 bases, with 22 bases between them. The CDR3 DNA sequence: TGTGCCAGCAGTTTTACGTTTTCGGGGAACGTCGGGGAGCAGTACTTC. This translates into CASSFTFSGNVGEQYF.

This CDR3 reads CASSLGGVGGYTF. CDR3 nucleotides: TGTGCCAGCAGCTTGGGAGGTGTCGGGGGCTACACCTTC. The J gene is TRBJ1-2, the V gene TRBV5-4; no reliable D call. The CDR3 runs to 13 residues. V was trimmed by 0 bases and J by 8 bases, leaving 11 bases between them. CDR1 and CDR2 (germline): SGHNT, YYREEE (reference sequence).

DNA for the CDR3: TGTGCCTGGACTGCCGGGACAGGGAATAATTCACCCCTCCACTTT. Translation: CAWTAGTGNNSPLHF. V usage is TRBV30 and J usage is TRBJ1-6, with 9 bases matching TRBD1. From germline, CDR1 is GTSNPN and CDR2 SVGIG (reference sequence). V shed 4 bases, J shed 5 bases, and the junction held 6 bases outside the gene matches. The CDR3 loop spans 15 amino acids.

The genes are TRBV7-2 and TRBJ1-1, with D unresolved. V lost 6 bases, J lost 4 bases, and 12 bases lay in between. Germline loops: CDR1 SGHTA, CDR2 FQGNSA. This CDR3 has 13 amino acids. CDR3 nucleotides: TGTGCCAGCAGACCCTCTCCCGGCACTGAAGCTTTCTTT. Amino acids: CASRPSPGTEAFF.

On this clone: The junction does not match germline at one end; this may be a read error. The J gene is TRBJ1-5, the V gene TRBV18; 7 bases align to TRBD1. This CDR3 has 16 residues. Germline V gives CDR1 KGHSH, CDR2 LQKENI. CDR3 region: CASSAFGGTEPQTQHF. In nucleotides, the CDR3 is TGTGCCAGCTCAGCTTTTGGGGGGACAGAGCCTCAGACCCAGCATTTT. The full variable domain, with the rest looked up from reference TRBV18 and TRBJ1-5, is NAGVMQNPRHLVRRRGQEARLRCSPMKGHSHVYWYRQLPEEGLKFMVYLQKENIIDESGMPKERFSAEFPKEGPSILRIQQVVRGDSAAYFCASSAFGGTEPQTQHFGDGTRLSIL.

V usage is TRBV10-3 and J usage is TRBJ2-3, with D tentatively TRBD1 (6 bases). The CDR3 totals 17 residues. Germline values: CDR1 ENHRY, CDR2 SYGVKD. Trimming removed 6 bases at V and 0 bases at J, with 19 bases between. In nucleotides, the CDR3 is TGTGCCATCAGAGAAGAACTGACAGGCTCTAGCACAGATACGCAGTATTTT. Translating gives CAIREELTGSSTDTQYF.

This chain uses TRBV2 with TRBJ2-7; TRBD2 matches 10 bases. Trimming cost V 8 bases and J 1 base; bases outside gene matches: 8. Per the germline V gene, CDR1 is SNHLY and CDR2 is FYNNEI. The length of the CDR3 is 15 residues. The CDR3 is CASRPFSGGSYEQYF. In DNA form, the CDR3 reads TGTGCCAGCCGCCCTTTTAGCGGGGGGTCCTACGAGCAGTACTTC.

J is TRBJ2-5 and V is TRBV9; D not certain. Per germline, CDR1 SGDLS and CDR2 YYNGEE. The length of the CDR3 is 16 residues. Trimming took 4 bases from V and 0 from J, leaving 16 bases between them. CDR3 DNA: TGTGCCAGCAGCCCCATTTTGAGCCCGTACCAAGAGACCCAGTACTTC. This encodes CASSPILSPYQETQYF. The variable domain in full, with the rest retrieved from reference TRBV9 and TRBJ2-5, is DSGVTQTPKHLITATGQRVTLRCSPRSGDLSVYWYQQSLDQGLQFLIQYYNGEERAKGNILERFSAQQFPDLHSELNLSSLELGDSALYFCASSPILSPYQETQYFGPGTRLLVL.

The chain is built from TRBV18 and TRBJ1-6; D is possibly TRBD1 (6 bases). The CDR3 loop spans 15 amino acids. V lost 0 bases to trimming and J lost 10 bases, with 13 bases between them. CDR1 KGHSH and CDR2 LQKENI come from the germline V gene. The DNA for the CDR3 is TGTGCCAGCTCACCACCGGGACAAGTAGAATCACCCCTCCACTTT. Translation: CASSPPGQVESPLHF.

This clone appeared many times. CDR3 sequence reads: CASSRTGVAFQETQYF. In nucleotides, the CDR3 is TGTGCCAGCAGCAGAACAGGGGTCGCTTTTCAAGAGACCCAGTACTTC. The chain couples TRBV28 to TRBJ2-5, with TRBD1 matching 7 bases. The CDR3 spans 16 residues. Germline assignment: CDR1 MDHEN and CDR2 SYDVKM. Germline trimming cut 6 bases from V and 2 bases from J; bases unmatched to any gene: 12.

This clone was observed a few times. J is TRBJ1-1 and V is TRBV30; 7 bases match TRBD1. The CDR3 consists of 11 residues. The junction had 0 bases not matched to a gene; V was cut back by 2 bases and J by 6 bases. CDR1 and CDR2 (germline): GTSNPN, SVGIG (reference sequence). This CDR3 reads CAWSQGAEAFF. The DNA of the CDR3 is TGTGCCTGGAGTCAGGGGGCTGAAGCTTTCTTT.

The chain links TRBV2 to TRBJ2-7, with D possibly TRBD1 on 6 matching bases. Trimming removed 8 bases from V and 9 bases from J, with 20 bases in between. The CDR3 totals 13 residues. Germline V lookup: CDR1 SNHLY, CDR2 FYNNEI. The CDR3 sequence is CASERDNRLGQYF. CDR3 nucleotides: TGTGCCAGCGAACGGGACAATCGGCTCGGGCAGTACTTC.

This clone was found a few times. The J gene is TRBJ2-7, the V gene TRBV10-3, with D perhaps TRBD2 (6 bases). In germline, CDR1 is ENHRY, CDR2 SYGVKD. CDR3 length: 13 residues. The V end was cut by 7 bases, the J end by 7 bases, with 17 bases between. The CDR3 coding sequence is TGTGCCATCACTTCACCCCAAGGACTAGAGCAGTACTTC. As protein: CAITSPQGLEQYF.

The V and J genes are TRBV27 and TRBJ2-2; D gene ambiguous. This CDR3 region has 16 residues. The germline V gene has CDR1 MNHEY and CDR2 SMNVEV (reference sequence). Deletions cut 5 bases from V and 0 bases from J, with 13 bases between. The CDR3 coding sequence is TGTGCCAGCAGTCGGGTAGAGTTCGCGAACACCGGGGAGCTGTTTTTT. It yields the protein CASSRVEFANTGELFF.

The chain recombines TRBV27 with TRBJ1-1, with D possibly matching TRBD1 (5 bases). V gave up 7 bases and J gave up 0 bases, with 12 bases separating them. CDR3 length equals 14 residues. The V gene's germline CDR1 is MNHEY and CDR2 SMNVEV (reference sequence). CDR3 sequence (DNA): TGTGCCAGCATGGGGCGGCTCATGAACACTGAAGCTTTCTTT. Its protein is CASMGRLMNTEAFF.

The chain is built from TRBV29-1 and TRBJ2-2; D is unresolved. V was cut by 3 bases and J by 5 bases, with 4 bases left in between. Germline CDR1 is SQVTM and CDR2 is ANQGSEA. CDR3 length: 11 amino acids. CDR3 sequence: CSVDYTGELFF. CDR3 coding DNA: TGCAGCGTTGATTATACCGGGGAGCTGTTTTTT.

This chain uses TRBV9 with TRBJ1-3; TRBD1 agrees at 7 bases. This CDR3 is 16 amino acids long. Germline CDR1 reads SGDLS; CDR2 reads YYNGEE. J was trimmed by 0 bases and V by 3 bases; bases with no gene match: 6. The CDR3 here is CASSETGSGSGNTIYF. CDR3 in DNA: TGTGCCAGCAGCGAGACAGGGTCGGGCTCTGGAAACACCATATATTTT.

The V gene is TRBV29-1, the J gene TRBJ2-2, with 8 nucleotides matching TRBD1. J gave up 4 bases and V 3 bases, and 10 bases lay outside the gene matches. The CDR3 runs 16 residues. The germline gives CDR1 SQVTM, CDR2 ANQGSEA. The CDR3 region is CSVDPPGTGRTGELFF. CDR3 in DNA: TGCAGCGTTGATCCACCGGGGACAGGACGCACCGGGGAGCTGTTTTTT.

This clone was detected only once. V usage is TRBV4-3 and J usage is TRBJ2-7, with 8 bases fitting TRBD1. V lost 0 bases, J lost 5 bases, and 6 bases stayed unmatched. CDR1 and CDR2 from the germline V gene are LGHNA and YSLEER. The CDR3 has 15 amino acids. CDR3 sequence: CASSQDKQGDHEQYF. The CDR3 region has the DNA TGCGCCAGCAGCCAAGATAAACAGGGGGACCACGAGCAGTACTTC.